This is a list of T cell receptor beta chains from one sample in a study of shared clonotypes between healthy human individuals. Clones were read by immunoSEQ multiplex PCR, and TCRdb kept only the in-frame ones, dropping some. The sample has some 350,000 clones; around 72% are singletons. The sequenced material came from memory CD4+ T cells sorted from blood. The receptors come from a man aged 30 to 45 in good health. Both conserved end residues are part of each CDR3. Fields, in order: J gene, D gene, clone size, V gene, CDR3 DNA, CDR3 protein. A D gene is named only where the DNA matches it firmly. Rows give clone size only sometimes, using once, few, many, or a class for an expanded clone.

TRBJ2-5 | NA | NA | TRBV7-9 | TGTGCCAGCAGCTTTTGGCAGGACAGACAAGAGACCCAGTACTTC | CASSFWQDRQETQYF
TRBJ2-3 | TRBD2 | NA | TRBV5-1 | TGCGCCAGCAGCTTGGCCGGCCTAGCGGGAGGAAATACGCAGTATTTT | CASSLAGLAGGNTQYF
TRBJ2-4 | NA | NA | TRBV23-1 | TGCGCCAGCATAGGGGGTCGTGGGGTTGGGCTAGCCAAAAACATTCAGTACTTC | CASIGGRGVGLAKNIQYF
TRBJ1-1 | NA | NA | TRBV7-6 | TGTGCCAGCAGCCCCCGACAGAACACTGAAGCTTTCTTT | CASSPRQNTEAFF
TRBJ1-6 | NA | NA | TRBV2 | TGTGCCAGCAGTGAACCCCTAAAAATCAGGGTGGACAATTCACCCCTCCACTTT | CASSEPLKIRVDNSPLHF
TRBJ2-1 | TRBD2 | NA | TRBV6-1 | TGTGCCAGCAGTGACAGACTAGCGGGGAAATACAATGAGCAGTTCTTC | CASSDRLAGKYNEQFF
TRBJ2-3 | NA | NA | TRBV5-8 | TGTGCCAGCAGCTTGGCGGATACGCAGTATTTT | CASSLADTQYF
TRBJ2-2 | NA | NA | TRBV12-2 | TGTGCAAGTCGCTCCCCCGGGGAGAACACCGGGGAGCTGTTTTTT | CASRSPGENTGELFF
TRBJ2-7 | NA | NA | TRBV18 | TGTGCCAGCTCACCGAGTGGGGACGAGCAGTACTTC | CASSPSGDEQYF
TRBJ2-6 | NA | NA | TRBV7-2 | TGTGCCAGCAGCTTTCGGTCCTCTGGGGCCAACGTCCTGACTTTC | CASSFRSSGANVLTF
TRBJ2-5 | TRBD1 | NA | TRBV11-3 | TGTGCCAGCAGCCGACAGGGGATTGGGGAGACCCAGTACTTC | CASSRQGIGETQYF
TRBJ1-4 | NA | many | TRBV5-1 | TGCGCCAGCAGCTTGAATGGGGATTTACCGAATGAAAAACTGTTTTTT | CASSLNGDLPNEKLFF
TRBJ1-5 | NA | NA | TRBV6-6 | TGTGCCAGCACAGGGATTGAGGTTCAGCCCCAGCATTTT | CASTGIEVQPQHF
TRBJ2-5 | NA | once | TRBV7-2 | TGTGCCAGCAGCCTATTACTCCAAGAGACCCAGTACTTC | CASSLLLQETQYF
TRBJ1-3 | NA | NA | TRBV29-1 | TGCAGCGTTTACTCTGGAAACACCATATATTTT | CSVYSGNTIYF
TRBJ2-7 | TRBD1 | NA | TRBV2 | TGTGCCAGCAGTGTTAGACAGGGGAACGAGCAGTACTTC | CASSVRQGNEQYF
TRBJ1-1 | NA | NA | TRBV7-9 | TGTGCCAGCAGCTTAGCTGGAGGGGTTAACACTGAAGCTTTCTTT | CASSLAGGVNTEAFF
TRBJ2-1 | TRBD2 | once | TRBV29-1 | TGCAGCGGCCGTAGCGGGCCGAATGAGCAGTTCTTC | CSGRSGPNEQFF
TRBJ1-6 | NA | few | TRBV11-2 | TGTGCCAGCAGCCCTCGGACACGCGATAATTCACCCCTCCACTTT | CASSPRTRDNSPLHF
TRBJ2-7 | NA | NA | TRBV20-1 | TGCAGTGCTAGCTCCGTTTACGAGCAGTACTTC | CSASSVYEQYF
TRBJ2-2 | TRBD2 | NA | TRBV18 | TGTGCCAGCTCGTCTGGGACTAGCGGGAGCTCTCCCGGGGAGCTGTTTTTT | CASSSGTSGSSPGELFF
TRBJ2-1 | TRBD2 | NA | TRBV6-5 | TGTGCCAGCAGCCTCCGGCTAGCGGCCTACAATGAGCAGTTCTTC | CASSLRLAAYNEQFF
TRBJ1-5 | NA | NA | TRBV4-1 | TGCGCCAGCAGCCAAGCCCTCGATCAGCCCCAGCATTTT | CASSQALDQPQHF
TRBJ1-5 | NA | NA | TRBV28 | TGTGCCAGCACCGTGTCCAATCAGCCCCAGCATTTT | CASTVSNQPQHF
TRBJ1-5 | NA | NA | TRBV30 | TGTGCCTGGAGTGTTTCACCCATTCGCCCAGGGGACGGTCAGCCCCAGCATTTT | CAWSVSPIRPGDGQPQHF
TRBJ2-1 | NA | NA | TRBV6-5 | TGTGCCAGCAGTTCCGGACTGTCCAATGAGCAGTTCTTC | CASSSGLSNEQFF
TRBJ1-1 | NA | NA | TRBV10-2 | TGCGCCAGCAGTGAGGTTCAAGGAGGGGGAGCTTTCTTT | CASSEVQGGGAFF
TRBJ2-7 | TRBD2 | NA | TRBV11-2 | TGTGCCAGCAGCTTATTCGTTAGCGGGAGATTGACGAAGTCCTACGAGCAGTACTTC | CASSLFVSGRLTKSYEQYF
TRBJ1-1 | NA | NA | TRBV6-5 | TGTGCCAGCAGAGTGACAGCGACCCTGAACACTGAAGCTTTCTTT | CASRVTATLNTEAFF
TRBJ1-1 | TRBD1 | NA | TRBV10-3 | TGTGCCATCAGTGGTACACAGGGGCGAAGGAACACTGAAGCTTTCTTT | CAISGTQGRRNTEAFF
TRBJ2-5 | TRBD2 | NA | TRBV15 | TGTGCCACCAGCCCTGGGACTATTGAGACCCAGTACTTC | CATSPGTIETQYF
TRBJ2-3 | NA | NA | TRBV15 | TGTGCCACCAGCAGAGATAGGGTACTTAGCACAGATACGCAGTATTTT | CATSRDRVLSTDTQYF
TRBJ2-1 | NA | NA | TRBV5-5 | TGTGCCAGCAGCTGGGAATACAATGAGCAGTTCTTC | CASSWEYNEQFF
TRBJ2-2 | NA | NA | TRBV11-3 | TGTGCCAGCAGCCCCCGGTCGGAACGGGACACCGGGGAGCTGTTTTTT | CASSPRSERDTGELFF
TRBJ1-4 | TRBD1 | NA | TRBV7-2 | TGTGCCAGCAGGAGGGACAGGGGGAATGAAAAACTGTTTTTT | CASRRDRGNEKLFF
TRBJ1-2 | NA | NA | TRBV19 | TGTGCCAGTAGTAAGGCAGGGAGATCCCCCTTAGTCGGCTACACCTTC | CASSKAGRSPLVGYTF
TRBJ2-5 | NA | NA | TRBV7-8 | TGTGCCAGCATTCCATGGCGGAATCAAGAGACCCAGTACTTC | CASIPWRNQETQYF
TRBJ2-5 | NA | once | TRBV10-1 | TGCGCCAGCAGTGCCCTAGGGACGGATCAAGAGACCCAGTACTTC | CASSALGTDQETQYF
TRBJ1-2 | NA | NA | TRBV18 | TGTGCCAGCTCACTACGACAACCCCAGGGAATTAGTGGCTACACCTTC | CASSLRQPQGISGYTF
TRBJ2-5 | TRBD2 | NA | TRBV9 | TGTGCCAGCAGCGTAGGGTTAGCGGGAGGATTTGAGACCCAGTACTTC | CASSVGLAGGFETQYF
TRBJ2-3 | TRBD2 | many | TRBV11-2 | TGTGCCAGCAGCTTAGGAGCGGGAGGGGGATGGGGCACAGATACGCAGTATTTT | CASSLGAGGGWGTDTQYF
TRBJ1-5 | NA | once | TRBV2 | TGTGCCAGCAGCGACTCAACCTTGAGAGGGGCCGAGGCGCCCCAGCATTTT | CASSDSTLRGAEAPQHF
TRBJ2-7 | TRBD2 | NA | TRBV28 | TGTGCCAGCAGACATAGCGGGAGAGGATACGAGCAGTACTTC | CASRHSGRGYEQYF
TRBJ1-5 | NA | few | TRBV13 | TGTGCCAGCAGCTTAGGTGGAGGGCGAAGCAATCAGCCCCAGCATTTT | CASSLGGGRSNQPQHF
TRBJ2-7 | NA | many | TRBV29-1 | TGCAGCGTCGGGACCTCCTACGAGCAGTACTTC | CSVGTSYEQYF
TRBJ2-2 | TRBD2 | few | TRBV11-3 | TGTGCCAGCAGCTTACGGGGGGCCGGGGAGCTGTTTTTT | CASSLRGAGELFF
TRBJ2-4 | NA | NA | TRBV5-1 | TGCGCCAGCAGCTCTGACAGTGTCCAAAACATTCAGTACTTC | CASSSDSVQNIQYF
TRBJ2-1 | TRBD2 | once | TRBV28 | TGTGCCAGCAGTACTAGCGGGAGGTCCCACAATGAGCAGTTCTTC | CASSTSGRSHNEQFF
TRBJ2-3 | NA | NA | TRBV21-1 | TGTGCCTCCGACGGGGGCGGAAACACAGATACGCAGTATTTT | CASDGGGNTDTQYF
TRBJ2-1 | NA | once | TRBV29-1 | TGCAGCGTTCGTTCGGGTTCTAGGTACAATGAGCAGTTCTTC | CSVRSGSRYNEQFF
TRBJ2-7 | TRBD1 | NA | TRBV5-4 | TGTGCCAGCAGCCAAATGGACAGGTCCGACTACGAGCAGTACTTC | CASSQMDRSDYEQYF
TRBJ2-5 | NA | NA | TRBV7-3 | TGTGCCAGCAGCCTGGGTGGGGCCCCCGAGACCCAGTACTTC | CASSLGGAPETQYF
TRBJ2-5 | NA | NA | TRBV2 | TGTGCCAGCAGAAGAGGAGAGACCCAGTACTTC | CASRRGETQYF
TRBJ2-1 | NA | NA | TRBV9 | TGTGCCAGCAGCGTGGCCGGGACATTCAATGAGCAGTTCTTC | CASSVAGTFNEQFF
TRBJ1-4 | TRBD1 | NA | TRBV5-1 | TGCGCCAGCAGCCCATACCCCGCTAGACAGGGGTATGAAAAACTGTTTTTT | CASSPYPARQGYEKLFF
TRBJ2-1 | NA | NA | TRBV5-1 | TGCGCCAGCAGCTTTAGCCCAGGCTACAATGAGCAGTTCTTC | CASSFSPGYNEQFF
TRBJ2-2 | NA | once | TRBV2 | TGTGCCAGCAGTGGTTGGGGGACCGGGGAGCTGTTTTTT | CASSGWGTGELFF
TRBJ2-7 | TRBD2 | NA | TRBV7-9 | TGTGCCAGCAGCTTAGCGAAGGGAGGGCCGGGACTAGCGGCATACGAGCAGTACTTC | CASSLAKGGPGLAAYEQYF
TRBJ2-1 | NA | few | TRBV5-1 | TGCGCCAGCAGCTTTGACTACCGCAATGAGCAGTTCTTC | CASSFDYRNEQFF